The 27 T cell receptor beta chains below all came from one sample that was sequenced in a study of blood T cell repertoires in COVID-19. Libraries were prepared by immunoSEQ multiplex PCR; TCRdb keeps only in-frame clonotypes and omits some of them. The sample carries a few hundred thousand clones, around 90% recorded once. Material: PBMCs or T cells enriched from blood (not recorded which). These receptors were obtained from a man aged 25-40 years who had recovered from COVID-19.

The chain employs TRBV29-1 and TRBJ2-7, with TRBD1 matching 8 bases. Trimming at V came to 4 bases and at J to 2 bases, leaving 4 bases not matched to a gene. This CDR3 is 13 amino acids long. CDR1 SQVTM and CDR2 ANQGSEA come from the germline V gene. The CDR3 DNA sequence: TGCAGCGTTGTTGTACAGGGGGCCTACGAGCAGTACTTC. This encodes CSVVVQGAYEQYF.

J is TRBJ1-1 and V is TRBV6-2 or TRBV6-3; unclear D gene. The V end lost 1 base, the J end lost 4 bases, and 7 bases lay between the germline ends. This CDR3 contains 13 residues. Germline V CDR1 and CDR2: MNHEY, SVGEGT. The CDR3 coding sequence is TGTGCCAGCAGTTACTTTCAGGTCACTGAAGCTTTCTTT. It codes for CASSYFQVTEAFF.

The CDR3 here is CASRSIADSNTGELFF. The CDR3 coding sequence is TGTGCCAGCAGATCCATAGCGGACTCGAACACCGGGGAGCTGTTTTTT. J is TRBJ2-2 and V is TRBV11-2; D may be TRBD2 (6 bases). V shed 6 bases and J shed 0 bases, with 14 bases lying between them. CDR3 length: 16 amino acids. Germline loops: CDR1 SGHAT, CDR2 FQNNGV.

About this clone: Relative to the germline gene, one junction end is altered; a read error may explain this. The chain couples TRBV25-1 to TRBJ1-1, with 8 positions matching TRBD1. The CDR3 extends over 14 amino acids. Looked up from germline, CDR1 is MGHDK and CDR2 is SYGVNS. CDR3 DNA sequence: TGTGCCAGCAGTCAATATGACAGGGGCACTGAAGCTTTCTTT. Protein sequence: CASSQYDRGTEAFF.

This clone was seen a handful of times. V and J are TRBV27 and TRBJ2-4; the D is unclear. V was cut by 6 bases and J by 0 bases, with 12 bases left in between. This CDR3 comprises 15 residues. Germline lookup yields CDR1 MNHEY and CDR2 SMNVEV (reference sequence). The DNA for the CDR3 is TGTGCCAGCAGCCGAAATACAGTAGCCAAAAACATTCAGTACTTC. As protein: CASSRNTVAKNIQYF.

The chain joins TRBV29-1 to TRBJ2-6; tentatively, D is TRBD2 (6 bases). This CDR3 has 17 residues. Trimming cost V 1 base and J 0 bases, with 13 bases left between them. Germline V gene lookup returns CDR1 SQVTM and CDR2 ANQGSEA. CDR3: CSVEVGGFRSGANVLTF. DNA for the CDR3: TGCAGCGTTGAAGTTGGGGGGTTTCGCTCTGGGGCCAACGTCCTGACTTTC.

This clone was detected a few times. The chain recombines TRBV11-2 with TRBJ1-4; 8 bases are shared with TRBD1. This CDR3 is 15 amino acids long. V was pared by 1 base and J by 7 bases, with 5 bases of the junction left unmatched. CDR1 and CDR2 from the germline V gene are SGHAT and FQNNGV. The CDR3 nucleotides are TGTGCCAGCAGCTTAGCCCCGGACAGGGTTGAAAAACTGTTTTTT. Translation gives CASSLAPDRVEKLFF. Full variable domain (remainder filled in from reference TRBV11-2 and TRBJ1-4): EAGVAQSPRYKIIEKRQSVAFWCNPISGHATLYWYQQILGQGPKLLIQFQNNGVVDDSQLPKDRFSAERLKGVDSTLKIQPAKLEDSAVYLCASSLAPDRVEKLFFGSGTQLSVL.

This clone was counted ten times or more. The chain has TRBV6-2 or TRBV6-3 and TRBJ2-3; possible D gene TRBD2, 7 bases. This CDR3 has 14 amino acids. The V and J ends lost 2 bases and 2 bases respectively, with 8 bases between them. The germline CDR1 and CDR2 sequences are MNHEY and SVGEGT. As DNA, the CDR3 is TGTGCCAGCAGTTACGGGGGGGCCACAGATACGCAGTATTTT. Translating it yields CASSYGGATDTQYF.

CDR3 nucleotide sequence: TGTGCCAGCAGTATTTCTACGGGGAACTATGGCTACACCTTC. Translated, it gives CASSISTGNYGYTF. The V and J genes are TRBV11-2 and TRBJ1-2; D unresolved. This CDR3 contains 14 residues. V was pared by 6 bases and J by 2 bases, with 13 bases between. CDR1 is SGHAT and CDR2 is FQNNGV in the germline V gene.

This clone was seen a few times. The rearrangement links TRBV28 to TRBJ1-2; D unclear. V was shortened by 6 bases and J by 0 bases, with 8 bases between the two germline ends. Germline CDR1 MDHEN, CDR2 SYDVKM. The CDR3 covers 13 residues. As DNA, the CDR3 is TGTGCCAGCAGAGAGTTAGCTAACTATGGCTACACCTTC. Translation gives CASRELANYGYTF.

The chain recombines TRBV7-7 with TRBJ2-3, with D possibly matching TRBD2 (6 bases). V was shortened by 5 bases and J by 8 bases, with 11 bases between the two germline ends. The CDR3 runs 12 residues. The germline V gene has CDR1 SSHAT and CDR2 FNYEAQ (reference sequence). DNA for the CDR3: TGTGCCAGCAGCAGTGGGGGGAGTACGCAGTATTTT. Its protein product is CASSSGGSTQYF.

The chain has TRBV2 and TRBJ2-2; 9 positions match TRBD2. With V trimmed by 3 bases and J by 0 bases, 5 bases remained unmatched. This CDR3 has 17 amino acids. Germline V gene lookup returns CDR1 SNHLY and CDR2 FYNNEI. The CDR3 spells CASSDRGLATNTGELFF. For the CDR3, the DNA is TGTGCCAGCAGTGATAGGGGACTAGCAACGAACACCGGGGAGCTGTTTTTT. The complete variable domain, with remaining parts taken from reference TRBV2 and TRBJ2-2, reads EPEVTQTPSHQVTQMGQEVILRCVPISNHLYFYWYRQILGQKVEFLVSFYNNEISEKSEIFDDQFSVERPDGSNFTLKIRSTKLEDSAMYFCASSDRGLATNTGELFFGEGSRLTVL.

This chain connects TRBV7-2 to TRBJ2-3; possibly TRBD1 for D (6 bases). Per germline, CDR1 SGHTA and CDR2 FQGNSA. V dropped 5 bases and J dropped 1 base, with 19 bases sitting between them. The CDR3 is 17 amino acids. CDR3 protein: CASSLLTWGRGTDTQYF. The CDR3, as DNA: TGTGCCAGCAGCCTCCTAACATGGGGGCGCGGCACAGATACGCAGTATTTT.

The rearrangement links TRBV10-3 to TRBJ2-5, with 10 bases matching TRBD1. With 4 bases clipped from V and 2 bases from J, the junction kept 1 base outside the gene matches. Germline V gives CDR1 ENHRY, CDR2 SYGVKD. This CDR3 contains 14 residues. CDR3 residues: CAISADRGQETQYF. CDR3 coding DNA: TGTGCCATCAGTGCGGACAGGGGGCAAGAGACCCAGTACTTC.

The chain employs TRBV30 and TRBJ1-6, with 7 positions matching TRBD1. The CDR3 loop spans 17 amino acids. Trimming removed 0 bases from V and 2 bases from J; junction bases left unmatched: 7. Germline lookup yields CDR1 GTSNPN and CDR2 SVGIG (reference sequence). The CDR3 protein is CAWSVARGIAYNSPLHF. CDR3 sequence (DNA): TGTGCCTGGAGTGTGGCCAGGGGGATCGCCTATAATTCACCCCTCCACTTT.

The CDR3 sequence: CASSPPGTNPYEQYF. The CDR3 DNA follows: TGTGCCAGCTCACCTCCCGGGACAAATCCCTACGAGCAGTACTTC. This chain joins TRBV18 and TRBJ2-7; maybe TRBD1 (6 bases). The V gene's germline CDR1 is KGHSH and CDR2 LQKENI. The CDR3 consists of 15 residues. Trimming left V 3 bases short and J 2 bases short, with 14 bases between. Based on the CDR3 plus reference TRBV18 and TRBJ2-7, the full variable domain is NAGVMQNPRHLVRRRGQEARLRCSPMKGHSHVYWYRQLPEEGLKFMVYLQKENIIDESGMPKERFSAEFPKEGPSILRIQQVVRGDSAAYFCASSPPGTNPYEQYFGPGTRLTVT.

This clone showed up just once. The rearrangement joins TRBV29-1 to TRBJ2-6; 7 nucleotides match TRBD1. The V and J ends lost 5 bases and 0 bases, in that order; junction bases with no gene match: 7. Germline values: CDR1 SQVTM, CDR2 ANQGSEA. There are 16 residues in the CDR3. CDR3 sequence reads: CSVPGQVDSGANVLTF. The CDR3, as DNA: TGCAGCGTTCCAGGACAGGTTGACTCTGGGGCCAACGTCCTGACTTTC.

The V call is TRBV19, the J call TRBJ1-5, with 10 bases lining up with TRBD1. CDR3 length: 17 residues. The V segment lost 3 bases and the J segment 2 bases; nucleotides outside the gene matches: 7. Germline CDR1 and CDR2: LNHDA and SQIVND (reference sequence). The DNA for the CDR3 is TGTGCCAGTAGTATGTTGACAGGGGGCCAAGGCAATCAGCCCCAGCATTTT. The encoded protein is CASSMLTGGQGNQPQHF.

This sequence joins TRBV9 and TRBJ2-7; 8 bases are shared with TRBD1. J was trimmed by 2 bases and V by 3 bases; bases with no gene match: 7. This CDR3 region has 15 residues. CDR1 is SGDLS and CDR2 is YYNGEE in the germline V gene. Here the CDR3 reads CASSAADREAYEQYF. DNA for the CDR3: TGTGCCAGCAGCGCTGCGGACAGGGAGGCCTACGAGCAGTACTTC.

The CDR3 spells CASSYTSPGYYGYTF. DNA of the CDR3: TGTGCCAGCAGTTACACCTCGCCAGGGTACTATGGCTACACCTTC. The chain carries TRBV6-5 and TRBJ1-2; possible D gene TRBD1, 5 bases. The germline V and J ends were trimmed by 2 bases and 3 bases, with 13 bases remaining between them. In germline, CDR1 is MNHEY, CDR2 SVGAGI. The CDR3 consists of 15 residues.

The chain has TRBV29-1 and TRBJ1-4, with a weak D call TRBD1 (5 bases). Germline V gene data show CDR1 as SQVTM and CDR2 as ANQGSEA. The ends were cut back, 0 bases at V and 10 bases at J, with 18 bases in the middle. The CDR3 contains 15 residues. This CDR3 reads CSVEDLASGGRKLFF. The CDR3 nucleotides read TGCAGCGTTGAAGATCTCGCTTCCGGGGGGAGAAAACTGTTTTTT. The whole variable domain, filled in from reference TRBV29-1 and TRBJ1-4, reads SAVISQKPSRDICQRGTSLTIQCQVDSQVTMMFWYRQQPGQSLTLIATANQGSEATYESGFVIDKFPISRPNLTFSTLTVSNMSPEDSSIYLCSVEDLASGGRKLFFGSGTQLSVL.

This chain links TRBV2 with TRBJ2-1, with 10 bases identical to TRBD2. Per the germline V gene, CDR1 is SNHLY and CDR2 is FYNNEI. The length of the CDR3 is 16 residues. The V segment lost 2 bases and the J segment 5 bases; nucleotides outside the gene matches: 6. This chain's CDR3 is CASSENLAGVNNEQFF. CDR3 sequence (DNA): TGTGCCAGCAGTGAAAACCTAGCGGGGGTAAACAATGAGCAGTTCTTC.

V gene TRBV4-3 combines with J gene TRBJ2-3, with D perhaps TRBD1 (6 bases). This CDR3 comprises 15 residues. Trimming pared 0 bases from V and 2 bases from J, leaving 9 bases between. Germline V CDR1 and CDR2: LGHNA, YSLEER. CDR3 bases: TGCGCCAGCAGCCAAGATGGGGGCAACACAGATACGCAGTATTTT. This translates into CASSQDGGNTDTQYF.

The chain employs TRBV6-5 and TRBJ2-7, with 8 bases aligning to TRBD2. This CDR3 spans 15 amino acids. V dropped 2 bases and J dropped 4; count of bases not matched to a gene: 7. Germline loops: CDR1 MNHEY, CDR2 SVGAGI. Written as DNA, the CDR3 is TGTGCCAGCAGTTACGAGGTTAGCGGGGCTTACGAGCAGTACTTC. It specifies CASSYEVSGAYEQYF.

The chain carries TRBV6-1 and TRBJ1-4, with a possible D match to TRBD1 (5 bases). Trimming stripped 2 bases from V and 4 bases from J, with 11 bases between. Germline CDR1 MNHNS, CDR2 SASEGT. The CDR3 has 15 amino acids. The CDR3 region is CASSELGRVNEKLFF. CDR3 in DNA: TGTGCCAGCAGTGAACTTGGCAGGGTTAATGAAAAACTGTTTTTT.

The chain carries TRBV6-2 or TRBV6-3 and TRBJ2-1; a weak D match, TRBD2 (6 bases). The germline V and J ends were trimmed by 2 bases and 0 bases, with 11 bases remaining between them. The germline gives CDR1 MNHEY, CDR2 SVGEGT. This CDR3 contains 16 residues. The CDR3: CASSYPGGISYNEQFF. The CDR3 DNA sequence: TGTGCCAGCAGTTACCCCGGGGGAATCTCCTACAATGAGCAGTTCTTC.

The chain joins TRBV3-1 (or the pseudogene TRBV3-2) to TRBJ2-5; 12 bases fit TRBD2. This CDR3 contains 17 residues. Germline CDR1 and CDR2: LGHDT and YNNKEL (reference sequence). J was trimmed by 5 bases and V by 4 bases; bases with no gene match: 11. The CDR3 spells CASSPILGLAGFETQYF. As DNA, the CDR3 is TGTGCCAGCAGCCCGATCTTAGGACTAGCGGGGTTTGAGACCCAGTACTTC.